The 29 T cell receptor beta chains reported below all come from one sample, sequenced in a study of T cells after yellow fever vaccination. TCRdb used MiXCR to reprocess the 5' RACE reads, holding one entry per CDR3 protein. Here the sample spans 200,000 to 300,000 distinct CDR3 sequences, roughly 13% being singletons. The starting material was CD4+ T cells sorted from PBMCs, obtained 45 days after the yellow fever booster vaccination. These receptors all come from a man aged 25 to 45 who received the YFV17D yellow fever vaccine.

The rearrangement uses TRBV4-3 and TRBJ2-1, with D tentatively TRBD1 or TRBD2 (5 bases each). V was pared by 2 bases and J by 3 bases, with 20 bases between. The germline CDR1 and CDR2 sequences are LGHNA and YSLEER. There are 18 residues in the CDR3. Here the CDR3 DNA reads TGCGCCAGCAGCCAAAAATCTACCGCCCGAGGGGACTACAATGAGCAGTTCTTC. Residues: CASSQKSTARGDYNEQFF.

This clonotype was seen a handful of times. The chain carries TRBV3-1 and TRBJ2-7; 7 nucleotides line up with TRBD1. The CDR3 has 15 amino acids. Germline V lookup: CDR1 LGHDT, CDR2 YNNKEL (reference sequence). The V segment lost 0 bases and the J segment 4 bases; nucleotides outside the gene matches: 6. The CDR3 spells CASSQEETGSYEQYF. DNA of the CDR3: TGTGCCAGCAGCCAAGAGGAGACAGGGTCATACGAGCAGTACTTC.

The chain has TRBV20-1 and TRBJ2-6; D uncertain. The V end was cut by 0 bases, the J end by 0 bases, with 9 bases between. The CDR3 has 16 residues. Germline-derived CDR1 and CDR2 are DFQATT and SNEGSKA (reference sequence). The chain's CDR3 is CSARDWHLSGANVLTF. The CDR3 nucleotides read TGCAGTGCTAGAGATTGGCATCTCTCTGGGGCCAACGTCCTGACTTTC.

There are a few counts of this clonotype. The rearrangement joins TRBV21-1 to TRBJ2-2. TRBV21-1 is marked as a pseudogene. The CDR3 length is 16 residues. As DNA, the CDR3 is TGTGCCAGCAGCGCCGGTCCAGCGAATAACACCGGGGAGCTGTTTTTT. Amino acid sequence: CASSAGPANNTGELFF.

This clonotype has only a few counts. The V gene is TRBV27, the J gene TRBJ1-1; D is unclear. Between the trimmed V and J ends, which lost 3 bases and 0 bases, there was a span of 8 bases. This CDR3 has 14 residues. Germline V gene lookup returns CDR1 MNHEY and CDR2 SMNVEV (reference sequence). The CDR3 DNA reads TGTGCCAGCAGTTTTCGAGCTATGAACACTGAAGCTTTCTTT. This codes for CASSFRAMNTEAFF.

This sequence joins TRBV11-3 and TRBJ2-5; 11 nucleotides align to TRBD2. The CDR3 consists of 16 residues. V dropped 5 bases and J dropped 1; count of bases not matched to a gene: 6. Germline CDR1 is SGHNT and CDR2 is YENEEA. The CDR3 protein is CASSAKLAGAQETQYF. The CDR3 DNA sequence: TGTGCCAGCAGCGCCAAACTAGCGGGAGCCCAAGAGACCCAGTACTTC.

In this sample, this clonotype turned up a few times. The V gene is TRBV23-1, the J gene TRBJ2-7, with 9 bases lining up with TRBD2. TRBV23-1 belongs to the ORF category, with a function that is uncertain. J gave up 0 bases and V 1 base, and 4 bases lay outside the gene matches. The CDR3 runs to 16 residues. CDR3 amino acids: CASSQCGGLASYEQYF. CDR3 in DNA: TGCGCCAGCAGTCAATGTGGGGGACTAGCCTCCTACGAGCAGTACTTC.

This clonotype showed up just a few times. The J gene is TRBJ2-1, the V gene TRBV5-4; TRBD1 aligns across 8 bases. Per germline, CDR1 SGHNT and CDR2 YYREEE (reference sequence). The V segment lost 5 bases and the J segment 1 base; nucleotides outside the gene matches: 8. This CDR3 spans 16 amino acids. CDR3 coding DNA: TGTGCCAGCAGTACAGCAGGGGGCTGGTCCTACAATGAGCAGTTCTTC. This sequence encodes CASSTAGGWSYNEQFF.

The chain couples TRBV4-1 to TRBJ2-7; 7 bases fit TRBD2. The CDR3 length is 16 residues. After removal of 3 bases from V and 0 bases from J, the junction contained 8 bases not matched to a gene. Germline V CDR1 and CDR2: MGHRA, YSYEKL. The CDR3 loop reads CASSQSPRDYSYEQYF. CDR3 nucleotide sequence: TGCGCCAGCAGCCAGTCCCCCCGGGACTACTCCTACGAGCAGTACTTC.

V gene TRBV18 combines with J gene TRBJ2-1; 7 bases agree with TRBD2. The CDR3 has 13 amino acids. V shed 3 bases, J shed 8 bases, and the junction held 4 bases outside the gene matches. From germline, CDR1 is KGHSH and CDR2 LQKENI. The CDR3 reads CASSPRLADEQFF. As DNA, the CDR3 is TGTGCCAGCTCACCTAGACTAGCCGATGAGCAGTTCTTC.

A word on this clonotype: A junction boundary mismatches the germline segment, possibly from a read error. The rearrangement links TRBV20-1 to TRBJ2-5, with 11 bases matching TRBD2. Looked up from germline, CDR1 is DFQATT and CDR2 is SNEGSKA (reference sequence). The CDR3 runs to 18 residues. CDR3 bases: TGCAGTGCCAGAGCTGGGTTAGCGGGAGGGTACTCTCAAGAGACCCAGTACTTC. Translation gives CSARAGLAGGYSQETQYF.

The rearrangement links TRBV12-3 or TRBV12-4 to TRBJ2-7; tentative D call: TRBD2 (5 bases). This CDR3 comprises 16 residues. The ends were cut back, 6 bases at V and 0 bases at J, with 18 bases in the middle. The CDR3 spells CASSLGSDRGSYEQYF. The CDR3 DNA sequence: TGTGCCAGCAGCCTAGGTTCCGATCGGGGCTCCTACGAGCAGTACTTC.

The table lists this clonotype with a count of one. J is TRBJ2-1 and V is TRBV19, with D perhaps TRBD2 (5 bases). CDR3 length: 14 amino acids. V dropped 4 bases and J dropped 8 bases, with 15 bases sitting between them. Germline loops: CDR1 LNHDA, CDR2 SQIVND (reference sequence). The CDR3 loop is CASSTGSGIDEQFF. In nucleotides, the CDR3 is TGTGCCAGTAGTACCGGGTCGGGGATAGATGAGCAGTTCTTC.

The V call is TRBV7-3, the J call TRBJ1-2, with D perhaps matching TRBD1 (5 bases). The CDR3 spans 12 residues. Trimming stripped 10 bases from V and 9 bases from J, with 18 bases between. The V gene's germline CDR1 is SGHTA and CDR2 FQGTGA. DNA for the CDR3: TGTGCCACGAAGGACACCAGTGGTAGCTACACCTTC. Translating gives CATKDTSGSYTF.

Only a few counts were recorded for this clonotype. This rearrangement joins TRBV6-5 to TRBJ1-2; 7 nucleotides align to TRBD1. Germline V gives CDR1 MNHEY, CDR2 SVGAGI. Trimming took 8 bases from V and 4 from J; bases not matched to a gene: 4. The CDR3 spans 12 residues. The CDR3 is CASGGQLYGYTF. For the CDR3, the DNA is TGTGCCAGCGGGGGACAGCTCTATGGCTACACCTTC.

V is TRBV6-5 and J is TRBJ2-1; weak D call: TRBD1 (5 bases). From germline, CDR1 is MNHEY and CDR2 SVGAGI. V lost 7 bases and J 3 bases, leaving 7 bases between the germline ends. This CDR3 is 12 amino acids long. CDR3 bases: TGTGCCAGCAAGGGGATCTACAATGAGCAGTTCTTC. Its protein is CASKGIYNEQFF.

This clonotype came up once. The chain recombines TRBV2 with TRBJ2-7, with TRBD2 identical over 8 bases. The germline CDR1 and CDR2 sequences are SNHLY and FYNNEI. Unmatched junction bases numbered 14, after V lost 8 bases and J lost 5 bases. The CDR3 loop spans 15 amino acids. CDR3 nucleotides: TGTGCCAGCTACGGGGGGGGTGGGACCGCCAACGAGCAGTACTTC. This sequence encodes CASYGGGGTANEQYF.

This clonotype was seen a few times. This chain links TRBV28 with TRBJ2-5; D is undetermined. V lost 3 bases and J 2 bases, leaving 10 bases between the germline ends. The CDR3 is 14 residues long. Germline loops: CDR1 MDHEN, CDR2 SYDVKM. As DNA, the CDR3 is TGTGCCAGCAGTTTTCGGCAGCTACAAGAGACCCAGTACTTC. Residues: CASSFRQLQETQYF. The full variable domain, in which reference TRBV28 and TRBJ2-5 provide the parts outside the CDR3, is DVKVTQSSRYLVKRTGEKVFLECVQDMDHENMFWYRQDPGLGLRLIYFSYDVKMKEKGDIPEGYSVSREKKERFSLILESASTNQTSMYLCASSFRQLQETQYFGPGTRLLVL.

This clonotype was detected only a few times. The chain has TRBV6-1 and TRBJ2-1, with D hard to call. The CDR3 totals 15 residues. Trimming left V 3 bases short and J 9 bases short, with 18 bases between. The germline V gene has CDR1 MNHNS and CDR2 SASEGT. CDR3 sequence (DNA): TGTGCCAGCAGTGACAACAGCCTCGTGGGCATTGAGCAGTTCTTC. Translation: CASSDNSLVGIEQFF.

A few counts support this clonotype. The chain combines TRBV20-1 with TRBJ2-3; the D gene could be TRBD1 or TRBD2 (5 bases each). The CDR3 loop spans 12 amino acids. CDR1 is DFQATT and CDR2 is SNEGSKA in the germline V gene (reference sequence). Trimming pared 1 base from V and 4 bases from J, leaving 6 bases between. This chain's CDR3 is CSARGGSDTQYF. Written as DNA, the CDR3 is TGCAGTGCTAGAGGGGGGTCAGATACGCAGTATTTT.

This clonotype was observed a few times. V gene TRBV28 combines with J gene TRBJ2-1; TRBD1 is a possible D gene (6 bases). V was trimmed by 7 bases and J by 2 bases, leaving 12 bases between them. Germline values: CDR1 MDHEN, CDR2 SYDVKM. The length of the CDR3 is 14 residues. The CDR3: CASIRDTTYNEQFF. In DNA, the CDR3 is TGTGCCAGCATCCGGGACACCACCTACAATGAGCAGTTCTTC.

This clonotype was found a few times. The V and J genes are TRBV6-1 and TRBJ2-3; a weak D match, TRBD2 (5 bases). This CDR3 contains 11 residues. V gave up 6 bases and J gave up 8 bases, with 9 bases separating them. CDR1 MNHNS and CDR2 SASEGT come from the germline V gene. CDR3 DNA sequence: TGTGCCAGCAGCGACGAGGGTACGCAGTATTTT. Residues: CASSDEGTQYF.

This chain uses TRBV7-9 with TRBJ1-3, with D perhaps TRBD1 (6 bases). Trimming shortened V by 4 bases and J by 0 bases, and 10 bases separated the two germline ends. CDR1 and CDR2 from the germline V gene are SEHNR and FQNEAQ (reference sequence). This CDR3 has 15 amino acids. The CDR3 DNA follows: TGTGCCAGCAGCTCGGACAGCTTCTCTGGAAACACCATATATTTT. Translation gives CASSSDSFSGNTIYF.

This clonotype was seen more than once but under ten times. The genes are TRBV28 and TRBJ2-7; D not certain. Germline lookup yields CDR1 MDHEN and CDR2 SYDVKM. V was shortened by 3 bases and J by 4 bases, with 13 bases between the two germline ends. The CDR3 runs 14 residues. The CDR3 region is CASSFPPRTYEQYF. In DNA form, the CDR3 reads TGTGCCAGCAGTTTCCCCCCCCGGACGTACGAGCAGTACTTC.

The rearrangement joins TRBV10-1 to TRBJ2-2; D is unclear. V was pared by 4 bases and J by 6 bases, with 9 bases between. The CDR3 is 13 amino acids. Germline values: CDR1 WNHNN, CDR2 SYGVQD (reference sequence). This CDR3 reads CASSVTVPGELFF. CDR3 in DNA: TGCGCCAGCAGTGTTACGGTTCCCGGGGAGCTGTTTTTT.

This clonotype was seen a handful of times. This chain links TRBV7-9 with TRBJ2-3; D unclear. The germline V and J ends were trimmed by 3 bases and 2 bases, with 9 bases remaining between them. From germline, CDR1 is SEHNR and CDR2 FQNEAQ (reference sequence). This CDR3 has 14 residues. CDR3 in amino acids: CASSFDRNTDTQYF. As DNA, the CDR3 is TGTGCCAGCAGCTTCGACCGAAACACAGATACGCAGTATTTT.

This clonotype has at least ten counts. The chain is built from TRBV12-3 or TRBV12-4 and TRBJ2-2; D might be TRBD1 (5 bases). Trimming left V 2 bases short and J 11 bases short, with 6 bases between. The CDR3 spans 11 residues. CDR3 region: CASSLRGELFF. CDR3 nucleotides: TGTGCCAGCAGTTTAAGGGGAGAGCTGTTTTTT.

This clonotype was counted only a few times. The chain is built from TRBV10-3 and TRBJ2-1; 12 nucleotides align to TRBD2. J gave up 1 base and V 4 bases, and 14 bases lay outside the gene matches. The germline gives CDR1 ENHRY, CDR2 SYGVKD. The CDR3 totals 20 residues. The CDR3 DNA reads TGTGCCATCAGTGGGGGACTAGCGGGTTTTATTCTTGGATCCTACAATGAGCAGTTCTTC. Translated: CAISGGLAGFILGSYNEQFF.

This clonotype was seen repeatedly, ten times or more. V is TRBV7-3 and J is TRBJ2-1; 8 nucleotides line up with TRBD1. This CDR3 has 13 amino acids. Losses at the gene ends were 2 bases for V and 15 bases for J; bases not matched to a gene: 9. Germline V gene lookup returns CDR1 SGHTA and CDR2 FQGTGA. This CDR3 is CASSLSGQGIAFF. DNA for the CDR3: TGTGCCAGCAGCTTATCCGGACAGGGCATCGCGTTCTTC.